This T cell receptor beta chain was documented in a study of Graves' ophthalmopathy and Graves' hyperthyroidism (dated by TCRdb to the late 2010s). With regard to the full study: Peripheral blood was collected at initial diagnosis, before any treatment. An independent validation cohort comprised 18 hyperthyroidism patients and some 16 patients who later progressed from hyperthyroidism to ophthalmopathy. To tell Graves' ophthalmopathy apart from Graves' hyperthyroidism, and to predict which patients would progress to ophthalmopathy, the study relied on TCR beta repertoire signatures. In total, around 140 blood samples were TCR-sequenced: roughly 45 ophthalmopathy, approximately 75 hyperthyroidism and some 17 hyperthyroidism-to-ophthalmopathy patients. To explore V-J signatures that separate ophthalmopathy from hyperthyroidism, a discovery set of around 97 patients was enrolled, consisting of 40 to 45 with ophthalmopathy and about 60 with stable hyperthyroidism. T-cell repertoires of thyroid tissue and blood were compared in six hyperthyroidism patients. After sampling, hyperthyroidism patients received methimazole starting at 30 mg daily, and ophthalmopathy patients received high-dose intravenous methylprednisolone.

The CDR3 has 13 amino acids, counting the end cysteine and phenylalanine. Here the CDR3 DNA is all that survives: 39 bases in frame from base 1. V is reduced by 3 bases and J by 4 bases, leaving a spacing of 7 bases between them. The sample holds many counts of this clonotype. Its antigen is unknown. No much larger clone is present one base from it, and per-base qualities are unavailable. Study-level results and caveats: In cross-validation, the 13-signature model distinguished ophthalmopathy from stable hyperthyroidism with less than 90% sensitivity and approximately 81% specificity, while in the test set the corresponding values were 80% and 75%. In validation, the model predicted ophthalmopathy progression with about 71% sensitivity and roughly 72% specificity; roughly eleven predicted patients were CT-confirmed with GO in a median of approximately 6.2 months. Among expanded thyroid clonotypes with frequency above 0.001, most also showed up in blood, which suggests that blood repertoires may reflect the thyroid immune response. No statistical method was used to predetermine the sample size, and group allocation was not hidden from the investigators.

Ophthalmopathy patients were characterized by moderately to severely active disease, a Clinical Activity Score of at least 3, a NOSPECS grade of at least 4, and a disease duration under 3 months. Patients with other autoimmune diseases, uncontrolled infections, pregnancy or lactation were excluded from the study. Diagnosis relied on clinical symptoms, serum thyroxine, TRAb, thyroid ultrasound and orbital computed tomography. Ficoll-Paque density gradient centrifugation was used to isolate PBMCs from under 11 ml of fresh peripheral blood. Trizol reagent was used to extract the total RNA, and its quality was then checked on an Agilent 2100 Bioanalyzer. For repertoire sequencing, TCR beta CDR3 regions were amplified from RNA transcripts. The first round of RT-PCR was done with HTBI primers and the Qiagen OneStep RT-PCR kit, and was followed by a second round of multiplex PCR, then size selection and purification. The libraries underwent paired-end sequencing with 100 bp reads on an Illumina HiSeq2000. On the study's bioinformatics: SOAPnuke was used to process the reads, throwing out any read that had adapters, had uncalled bases, had a mean Phred below 15, or lacked an exact constant-primer or identifier match. COPE v1.2.5 was used to merge high-quality paired reads. Clonotypes were defined as unique nucleotide sequences and were aligned to IMGT TRB V, D and J references using MiTCR v1.1. Analysis was restricted to V-J combinations with a frequency above 0.0001, which covered 99% to 99.2% of repertoires. For each V-J combination, a TCR clonal expansion and chaos score was defined as F50 clonal expansion divided by the chaos observed in the TCRdist matrix. Welch's t-statistics and random forest were used to reduce features to 13 V-J combinations, which were fed into a naive Bayes classifier. The similarity between thyroid and blood repertoires was quantified using the Morisita-Horn index. The public reads were reanalyzed by TCRdb: fastp trimming at Q25, MiXCR alignment, in-frame beta chains only. When rows share a CDR3 protein, they turn into one entry using the most common DNA and genes. Here the V and J calls rest on TCRdb's processing, not on the authors' analysis. The sample records under 350,000 distinct CDR3 sequences, 15% to 20% of which are singletons. Over 9% of the sample rests with the top ten.

The source material was peripheral blood. The source is an adult man with Graves' ophthalmopathy. This chain joins TRBV12-3 or TRBV12-4 to TRBJ1-5, with the D gene too uncertain to name. The DNA sequence is TGTGCCAGCAGTTTCAGTGAGAATCAGCCCCAGCATTTT. Its product reads: CASSFSENQPQHF.